This T cell receptor beta chain comes out of a study of identical twins. In this sample, this clonotype turned up many times. Its antigen remains unidentified. Overall study findings and caveats: Out-of-frame TCR alpha sharing observed in monozygotic twins exceeded model estimates.

MiXCR was run by TCRdb on the 5' RACE reads, yielding one entry per CDR3 protein. This table holds some 790,000 distinct CDR3 sequences, 15% to 20% found once. V was pared by 8 bases and J by 7 bases, with 20 bases between. Germline values: CDR1 SGHTA, CDR2 FQGNSA. The CDR3 extends over 14 amino acids. A further study also used this sample, focusing on T cells expressing NK-cell markers. As that report states: Seven donors tested HCMV-seropositive and one tested seronegative among the eight sequenced. The use of an anti-gamma-delta TCR antibody, which was added in several experiments, restricted sorting to T cells expressing alpha-beta TCR.

The TCR was taken from a woman between 18 and 29 years old in good health. The sample comprised PBMCs. This chain connects TRBV7-2 to TRBJ1-1, with a weak D call TRBD1 (5 bases). DNA of the CDR3: TGTGCCAGCTCATTTACGTTCACGGGGGGTGAAGCTTTCTTT. Residues: CASSFTFTGGEAFF. Variable domain in full (rest from reference TRBV7-2 and TRBJ1-1): GAGVSQSPSNKVTEKGKDVELRCDPISGHTALYWYRQSLGQGLEFLIYFQGNSAPDKSGLPSDRFSAERTGGSVSTLTIQRTQQEDSAVYLCASSFTFTGGEAFFGQGTRLTVV.